The clone carrying this T cell receptor beta chain was found many times. Its antigen remains unknown. V lost 1 base and J lost 8, with 11 bases in between. The length of the CDR3 is 14 residues. CDR1 is SGHDN and CDR2 is FVKESK in the germline V gene. The data are from a study of early T cells in non-severe SARS-CoV-2 infection. Whole-study findings and limits: Lookups in VDJdb leaned toward anti-spike CD8 responses and missed private and CD4 specificities.

Separate cDNA molecules each had unique molecular identifiers attached to them. Each CDR3 protein gets one entry after TCRdb re-called the 5' RACE reads with MiXCR. The sample lists about 70,000 distinct CDR3 sequences; roughly 14% were seen once. Specimen: whole blood, collected at baseline. This TCR came from an adult who was a healthcare worker with PCR-confirmed SARS-CoV-2 infection or an uninfected control (not recorded which). This chain connects TRBV14 to TRBJ2-2; D is possibly TRBD2 (5 bases). Written as DNA, the CDR3 is TGTGCCAGCAGCCAAGTGAGACTATCGGGGGAGCTGTTTTTT. This codes for CASSQVRLSGELFF.